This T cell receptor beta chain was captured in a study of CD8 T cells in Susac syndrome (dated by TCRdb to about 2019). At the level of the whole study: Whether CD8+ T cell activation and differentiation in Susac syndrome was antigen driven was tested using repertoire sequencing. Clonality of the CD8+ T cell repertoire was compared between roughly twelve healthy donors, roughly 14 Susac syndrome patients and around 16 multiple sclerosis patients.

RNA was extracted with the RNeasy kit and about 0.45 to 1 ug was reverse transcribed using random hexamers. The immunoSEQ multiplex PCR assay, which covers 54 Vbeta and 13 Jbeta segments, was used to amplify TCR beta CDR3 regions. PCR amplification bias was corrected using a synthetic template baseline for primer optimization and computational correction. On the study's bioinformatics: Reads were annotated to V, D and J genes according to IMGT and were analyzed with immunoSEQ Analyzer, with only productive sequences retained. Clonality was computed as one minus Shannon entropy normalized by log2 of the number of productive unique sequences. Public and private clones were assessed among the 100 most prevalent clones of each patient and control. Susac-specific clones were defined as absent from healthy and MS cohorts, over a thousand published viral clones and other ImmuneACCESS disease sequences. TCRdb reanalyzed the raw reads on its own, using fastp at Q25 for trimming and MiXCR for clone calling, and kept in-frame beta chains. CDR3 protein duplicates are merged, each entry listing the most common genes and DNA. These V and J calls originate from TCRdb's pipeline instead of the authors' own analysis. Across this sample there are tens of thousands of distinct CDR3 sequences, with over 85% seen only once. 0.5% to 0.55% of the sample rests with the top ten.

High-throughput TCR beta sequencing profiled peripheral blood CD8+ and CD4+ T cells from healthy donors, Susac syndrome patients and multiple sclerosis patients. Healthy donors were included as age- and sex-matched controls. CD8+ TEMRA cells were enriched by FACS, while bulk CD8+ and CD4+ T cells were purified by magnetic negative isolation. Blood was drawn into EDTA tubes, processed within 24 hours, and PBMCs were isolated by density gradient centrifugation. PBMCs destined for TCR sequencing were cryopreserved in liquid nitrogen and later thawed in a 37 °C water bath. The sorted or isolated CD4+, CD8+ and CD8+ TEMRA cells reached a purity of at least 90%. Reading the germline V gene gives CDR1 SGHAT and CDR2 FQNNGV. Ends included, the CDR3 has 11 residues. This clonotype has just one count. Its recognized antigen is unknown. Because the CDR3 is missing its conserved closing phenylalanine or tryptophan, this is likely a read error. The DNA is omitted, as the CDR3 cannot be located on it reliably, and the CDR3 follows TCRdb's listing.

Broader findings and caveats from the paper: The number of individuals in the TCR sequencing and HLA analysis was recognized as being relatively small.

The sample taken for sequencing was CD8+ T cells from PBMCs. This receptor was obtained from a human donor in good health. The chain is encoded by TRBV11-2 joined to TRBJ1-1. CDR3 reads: CASSYGIEAFL.